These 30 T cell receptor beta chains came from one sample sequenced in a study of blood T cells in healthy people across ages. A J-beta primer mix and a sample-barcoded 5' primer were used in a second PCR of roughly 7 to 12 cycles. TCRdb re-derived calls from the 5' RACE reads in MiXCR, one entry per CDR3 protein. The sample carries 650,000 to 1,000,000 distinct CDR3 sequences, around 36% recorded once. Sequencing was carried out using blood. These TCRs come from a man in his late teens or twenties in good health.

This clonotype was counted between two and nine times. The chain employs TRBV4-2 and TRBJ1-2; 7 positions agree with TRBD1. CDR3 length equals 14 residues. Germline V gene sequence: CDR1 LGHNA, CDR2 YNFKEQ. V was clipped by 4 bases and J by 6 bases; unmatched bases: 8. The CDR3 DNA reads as TGTGCCAGCAGCCGGGAGGGACAGACAAATGGCTACACCTTC. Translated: CASSREGQTNGYTF.

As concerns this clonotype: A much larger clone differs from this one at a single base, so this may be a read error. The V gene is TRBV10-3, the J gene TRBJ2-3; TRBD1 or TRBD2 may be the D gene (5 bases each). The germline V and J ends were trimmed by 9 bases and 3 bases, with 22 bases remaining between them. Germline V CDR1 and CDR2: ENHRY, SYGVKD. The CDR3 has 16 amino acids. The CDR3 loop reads CAIRNVQDGGTDTQYF. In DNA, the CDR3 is TGTGCCATACGCAACGTACAGGACGGAGGTACAGATACGCAGTATTTT.

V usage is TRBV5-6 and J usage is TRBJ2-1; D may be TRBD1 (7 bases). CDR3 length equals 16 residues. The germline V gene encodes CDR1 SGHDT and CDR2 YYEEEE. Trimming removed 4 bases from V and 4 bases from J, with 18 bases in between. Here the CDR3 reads CASSPRDRRPYNEQFF. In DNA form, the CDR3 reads TGTGCCAGCAGCCCGCGGGACAGAAGGCCGTACAATGAGCAGTTCTTC.

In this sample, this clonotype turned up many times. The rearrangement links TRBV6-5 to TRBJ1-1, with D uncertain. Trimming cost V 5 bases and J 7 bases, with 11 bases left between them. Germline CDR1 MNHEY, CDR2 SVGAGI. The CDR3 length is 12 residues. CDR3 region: CASSLGGREAFF. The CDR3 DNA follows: TGTGCCAGCAGTCTGGGCGGCCGTGAAGCTTTCTTT.

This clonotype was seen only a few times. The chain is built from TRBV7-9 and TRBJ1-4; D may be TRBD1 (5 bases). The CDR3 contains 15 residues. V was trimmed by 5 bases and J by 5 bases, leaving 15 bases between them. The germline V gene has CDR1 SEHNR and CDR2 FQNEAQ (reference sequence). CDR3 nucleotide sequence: TGTGCCAGCAGCACCCCCGGGACGGAGAATGAAAAACTGTTTTTT. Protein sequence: CASSTPGTENEKLFF.

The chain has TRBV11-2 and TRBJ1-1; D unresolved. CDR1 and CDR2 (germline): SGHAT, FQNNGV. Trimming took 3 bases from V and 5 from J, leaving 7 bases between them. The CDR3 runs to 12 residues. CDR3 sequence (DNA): TGTGCCAGCAGCTTTGTGGGGACTGAAGCTTTCTTT. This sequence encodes CASSFVGTEAFF.

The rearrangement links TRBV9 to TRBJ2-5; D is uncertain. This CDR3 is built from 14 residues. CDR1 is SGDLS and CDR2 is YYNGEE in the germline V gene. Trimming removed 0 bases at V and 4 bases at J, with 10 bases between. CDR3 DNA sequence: TGTGCCAGCAGCGTAGACCCGTACAGAGAGACCCAGTACTTC. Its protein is CASSVDPYRETQYF.

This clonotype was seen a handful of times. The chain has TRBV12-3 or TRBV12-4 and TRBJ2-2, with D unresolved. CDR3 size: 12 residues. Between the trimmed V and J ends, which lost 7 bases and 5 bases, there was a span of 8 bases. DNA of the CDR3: TGTGCCAGCACTATTCGGACCGGGGAGCTGTTTTTT. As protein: CASTIRTGELFF.

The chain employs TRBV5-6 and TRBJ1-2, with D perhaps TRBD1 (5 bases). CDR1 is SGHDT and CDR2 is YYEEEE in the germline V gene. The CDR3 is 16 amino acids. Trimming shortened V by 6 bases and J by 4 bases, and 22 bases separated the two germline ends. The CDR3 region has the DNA TGTGCCAGCAACTACCGGGGGAGCAACCCAATCTATGGCTACACCTTC. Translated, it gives CASNYRGSNPIYGYTF.

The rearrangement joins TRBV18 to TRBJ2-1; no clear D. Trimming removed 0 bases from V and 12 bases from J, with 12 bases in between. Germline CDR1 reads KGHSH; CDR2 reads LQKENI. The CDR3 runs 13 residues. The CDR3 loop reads CASSPPSVRRQFF. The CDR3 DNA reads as TGTGCCAGCTCACCACCGTCCGTGAGGCGGCAGTTCTTC. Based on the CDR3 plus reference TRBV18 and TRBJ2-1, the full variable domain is NAGVMQNPRHLVRRRGQEARLRCSPMKGHSHVYWYRQLPEEGLKFMVYLQKENIIDESGMPKERFSAEFPKEGPSILRIQQVVRGDSAAYFCASSPPSVRRQFFGPGTRLTVL.

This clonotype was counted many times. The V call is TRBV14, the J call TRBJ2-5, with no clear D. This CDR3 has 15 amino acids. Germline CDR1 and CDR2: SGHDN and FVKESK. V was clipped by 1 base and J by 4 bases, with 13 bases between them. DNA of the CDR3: TGTGCCAGCAGCCAAGTTTCAAGACTGGGAGAGACCCAGTACTTC. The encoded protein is CASSQVSRLGETQYF.

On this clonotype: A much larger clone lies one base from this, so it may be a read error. This CDR3 reads CASSRRQGAHEQYF. CDR3 in DNA: TGTGCCAGCAGTCGTCGACAGGGGGCCCATGAGCAGTACTTC. V is TRBV12-3 or TRBV12-4 and J is TRBJ2-7, with 10 bases matching TRBD1. The V segment lost 5 bases and the J segment 7 bases; nucleotides outside the gene matches: 8. This CDR3 spans 14 amino acids.

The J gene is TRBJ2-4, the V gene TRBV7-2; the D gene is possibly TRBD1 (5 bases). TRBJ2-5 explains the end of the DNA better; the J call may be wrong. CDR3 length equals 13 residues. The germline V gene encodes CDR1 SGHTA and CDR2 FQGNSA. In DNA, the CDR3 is TGTGCCAGCAGCCAACTAAGGGGAGAGACCCAGTACTTC. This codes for CASSQLRGETQYF.

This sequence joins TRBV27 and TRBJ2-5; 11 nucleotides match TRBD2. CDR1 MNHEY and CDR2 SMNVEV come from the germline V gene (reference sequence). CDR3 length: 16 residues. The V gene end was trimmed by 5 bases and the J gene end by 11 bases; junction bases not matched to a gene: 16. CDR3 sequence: CASSPVTSGGYNEQYF. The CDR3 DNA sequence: TGTGCCAGCAGTCCGGTAACTAGCGGGGGATACAATGAGCAGTACTTC.

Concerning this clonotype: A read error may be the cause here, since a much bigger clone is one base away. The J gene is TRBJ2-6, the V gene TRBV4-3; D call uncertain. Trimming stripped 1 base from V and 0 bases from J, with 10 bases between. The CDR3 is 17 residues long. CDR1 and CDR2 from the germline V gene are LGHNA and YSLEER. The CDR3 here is CASSQGPTYSGANVLTF. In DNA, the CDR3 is TGCGCCAGCAGCCAAGGTCCAACCTACTCTGGGGCCAACGTCCTGACTTTC.

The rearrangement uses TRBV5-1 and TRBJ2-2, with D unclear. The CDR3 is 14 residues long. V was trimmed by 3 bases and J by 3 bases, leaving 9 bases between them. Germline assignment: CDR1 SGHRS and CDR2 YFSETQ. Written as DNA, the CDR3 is TGCGCCAGCAGCTGGGCAGTGGACACCGGGGAGCTGTTTTTT. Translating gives CASSWAVDTGELFF. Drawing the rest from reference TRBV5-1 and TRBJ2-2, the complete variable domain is KAGVTQTPRYLIKTRGQQVTLSCSPISGHRSVSWYQQTPGQGLQFLFEYFSETQRNKGNFPGRFSGRQFSNSRSEMNVSTLELGDSALYLCASSWAVDTGELFFGEGSRLTVL.

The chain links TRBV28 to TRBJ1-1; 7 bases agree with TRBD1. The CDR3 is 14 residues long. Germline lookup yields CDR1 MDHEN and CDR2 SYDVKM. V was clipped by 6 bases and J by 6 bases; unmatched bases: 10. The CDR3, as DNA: TGTGCCAGCAGCCCACAGGGGAGGAGGGCTGAAGCTTTCTTT. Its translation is CASSPQGRRAEAFF.

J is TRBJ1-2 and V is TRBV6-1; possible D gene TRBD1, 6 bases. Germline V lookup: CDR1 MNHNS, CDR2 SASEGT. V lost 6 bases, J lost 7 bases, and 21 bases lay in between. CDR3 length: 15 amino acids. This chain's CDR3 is CASSVDRTTPGGYTF. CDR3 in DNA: TGTGCCAGCAGCGTCGACAGGACGACCCCCGGTGGCTACACCTTC.

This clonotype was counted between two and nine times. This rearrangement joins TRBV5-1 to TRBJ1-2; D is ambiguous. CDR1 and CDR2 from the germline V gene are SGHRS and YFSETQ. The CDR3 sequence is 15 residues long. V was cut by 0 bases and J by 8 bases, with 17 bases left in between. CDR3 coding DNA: TGCGCCAGCAGCTTGGATGTGGCAGGTGGAGAGGGCTACACCTTC. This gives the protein CASSLDVAGGEGYTF. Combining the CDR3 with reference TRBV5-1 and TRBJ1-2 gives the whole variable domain KAGVTQTPRYLIKTRGQQVTLSCSPISGHRSVSWYQQTPGQGLQFLFEYFSETQRNKGNFPGRFSGRQFSNSRSEMNVSTLELGDSALYLCASSLDVAGGEGYTFGSGTRLTVV.

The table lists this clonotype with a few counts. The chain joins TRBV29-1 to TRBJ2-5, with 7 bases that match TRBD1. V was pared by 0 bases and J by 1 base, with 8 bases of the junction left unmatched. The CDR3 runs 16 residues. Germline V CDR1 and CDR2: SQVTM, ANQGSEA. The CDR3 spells CSVEDPAGGSQETQYF. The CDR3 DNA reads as TGCAGCGTTGAAGATCCTGCAGGGGGAAGCCAAGAGACCCAGTACTTC.

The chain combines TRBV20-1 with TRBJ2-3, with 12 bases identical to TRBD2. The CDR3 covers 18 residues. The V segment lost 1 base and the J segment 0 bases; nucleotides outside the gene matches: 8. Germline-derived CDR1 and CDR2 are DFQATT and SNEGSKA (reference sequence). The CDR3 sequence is CSARVTSGGSQSTDTQYF. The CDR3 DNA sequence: TGCAGTGCTAGAGTAACTAGCGGGGGGTCACAAAGCACAGATACGCAGTATTTT.

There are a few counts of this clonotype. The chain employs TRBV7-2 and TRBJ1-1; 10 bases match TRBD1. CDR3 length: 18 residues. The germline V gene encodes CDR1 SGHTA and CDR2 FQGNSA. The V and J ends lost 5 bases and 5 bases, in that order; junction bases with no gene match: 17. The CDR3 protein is CASSGGTGDRGRRTEAFF. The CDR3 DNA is TGTGCCAGCAGCGGGGGGACCGGGGACAGGGGAAGAAGGACTGAAGCTTTCTTT.

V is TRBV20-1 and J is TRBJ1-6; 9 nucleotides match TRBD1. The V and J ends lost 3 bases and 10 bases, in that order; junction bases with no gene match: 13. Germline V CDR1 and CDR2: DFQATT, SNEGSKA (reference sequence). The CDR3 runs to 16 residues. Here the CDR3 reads CSASPGTGPPRSPLHF. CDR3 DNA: TGCAGTGCTAGCCCCGGGACAGGGCCTCCTCGGTCACCCCTCCACTTT.

In DNA, the CDR3 is TGTGCCAGTAGTATAGGGGGAGGCCCCTACGAGCAGTACTTC. It codes for CASSIGGGPYEQYF. The V call is TRBV19, the J call TRBJ2-7; weak D call: TRBD2 (6 bases). In germline, CDR1 is LNHDA, CDR2 SQIVND (reference sequence). V was trimmed by 1 base and J by 2 bases, leaving 9 bases between them. The CDR3 has 14 amino acids.

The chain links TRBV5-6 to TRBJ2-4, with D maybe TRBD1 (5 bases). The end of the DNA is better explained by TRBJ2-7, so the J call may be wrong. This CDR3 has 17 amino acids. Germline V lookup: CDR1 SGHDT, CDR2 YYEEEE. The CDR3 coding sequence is TGTGCCAGCAGCACCGTTTTGGGGCTAGTCAAATTCTACGAGCAGTACTTC. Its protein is CASSTVLGLVKFYEQYF.

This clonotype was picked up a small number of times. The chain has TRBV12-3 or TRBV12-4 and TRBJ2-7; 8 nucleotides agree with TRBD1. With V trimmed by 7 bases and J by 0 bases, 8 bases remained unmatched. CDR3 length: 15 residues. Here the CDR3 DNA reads TGTGCCAGCACCCTAGGGACAGGCGCCTCCTACGAGCAGTACTTC. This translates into CASTLGTGASYEQYF.

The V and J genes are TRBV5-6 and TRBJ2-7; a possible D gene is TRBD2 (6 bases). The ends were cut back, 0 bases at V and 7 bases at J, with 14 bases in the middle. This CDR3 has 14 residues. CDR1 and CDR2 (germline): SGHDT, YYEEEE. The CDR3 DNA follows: TGTGCCAGCAGCTTGGACTTAAGGCGGGGTGAGCAGTACTTC. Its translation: CASSLDLRRGEQYF.

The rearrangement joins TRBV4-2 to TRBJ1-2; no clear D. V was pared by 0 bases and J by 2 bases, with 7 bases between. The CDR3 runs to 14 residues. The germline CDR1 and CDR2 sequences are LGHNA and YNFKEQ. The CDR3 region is CASSQDLTNYGYTF. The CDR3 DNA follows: TGTGCCAGCAGCCAAGATTTGACCAACTATGGCTACACCTTC.

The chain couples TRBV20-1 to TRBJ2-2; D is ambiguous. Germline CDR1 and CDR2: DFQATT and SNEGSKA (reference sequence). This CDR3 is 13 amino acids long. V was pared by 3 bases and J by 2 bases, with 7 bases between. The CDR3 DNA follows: TGCAGTGCTAGTTCCGATAACACCGGGGAGCTGTTTTTT. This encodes CSASSDNTGELFF.

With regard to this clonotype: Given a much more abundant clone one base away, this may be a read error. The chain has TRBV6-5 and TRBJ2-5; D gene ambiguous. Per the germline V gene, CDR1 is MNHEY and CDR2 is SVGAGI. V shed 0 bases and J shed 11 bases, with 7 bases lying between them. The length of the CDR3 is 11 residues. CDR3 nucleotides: TGTGCCAGCAGTTACTCGAACGCGCAGTACTTC. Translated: CASSYSNAQYF.